This TCR beta chain was identified during a study of T cells after yellow fever vaccination. The V gene's germline CDR1 is LGHNA and CDR2 YSLEER. This CDR3 contains 13 residues. With 0 bases removed from V and 5 bases from J, the gap between germline ends came to 6 bases. They built TCR cDNA with 5'RACE template switching, a step that put in a universal primer site and UMIs. TCRdb re-analysed the 5' RACE reads in MiXCR, keeping a single row per CDR3 protein. The profile shows some 300,000 distinct CDR3 sequences, 8% to 9.5% of them singletons. A few counts support this clonotype. Its matching antigen is unknown. Study outcomes and limitations: A large majority of primary-vaccination clones showed up again after the booster (approximately 96% CD4, around 90% CD8). The secondary T-cell response peaked on day 5, not day 15, but was weaker. There was a possibility that FACS-sorted repertoires contained abundant clonotypes contaminating from the bulk population.

V usage is TRBV4-3 and J usage is TRBJ2-3; D unclear. This specimen was PBMCs, taken about 49 days after the first yellow fever vaccination. The clonotype was recovered from a young man who received the YFV17D yellow fever vaccine. The CDR3 DNA is TGCGCCAGCAGCCAAGAATATAGAGATACGCAGTATTTT. It encodes CASSQEYRDTQYF.